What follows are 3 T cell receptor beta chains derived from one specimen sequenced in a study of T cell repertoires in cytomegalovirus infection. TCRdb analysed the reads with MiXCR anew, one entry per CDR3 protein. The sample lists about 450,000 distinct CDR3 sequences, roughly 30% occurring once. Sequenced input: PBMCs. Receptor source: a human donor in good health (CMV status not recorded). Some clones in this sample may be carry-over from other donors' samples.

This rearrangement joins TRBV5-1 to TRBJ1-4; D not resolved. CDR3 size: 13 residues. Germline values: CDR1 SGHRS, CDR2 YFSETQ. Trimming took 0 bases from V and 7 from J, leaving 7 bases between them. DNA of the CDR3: TGCGCCAGCAGCTTGGTGACGCGTGAAAAACTGTTTTTT. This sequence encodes CASSLVTREKLFF.

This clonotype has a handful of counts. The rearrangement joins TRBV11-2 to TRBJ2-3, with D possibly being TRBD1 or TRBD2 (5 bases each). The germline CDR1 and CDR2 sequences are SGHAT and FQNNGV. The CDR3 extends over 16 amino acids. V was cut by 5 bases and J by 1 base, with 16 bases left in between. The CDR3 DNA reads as TGTGCCAGCAGCCCAAGGGGTCTCGGGGGCACAGATACGCAGTATTTT. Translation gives CASSPRGLGGTDTQYF.

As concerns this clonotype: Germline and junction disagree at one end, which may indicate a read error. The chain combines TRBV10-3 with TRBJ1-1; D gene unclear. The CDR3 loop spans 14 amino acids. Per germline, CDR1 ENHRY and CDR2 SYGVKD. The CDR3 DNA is TGTTCCATCTTGGGAGGCGACACCTACACTGAAGCTTTCTTT. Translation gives CSILGGDTYTEAFF.